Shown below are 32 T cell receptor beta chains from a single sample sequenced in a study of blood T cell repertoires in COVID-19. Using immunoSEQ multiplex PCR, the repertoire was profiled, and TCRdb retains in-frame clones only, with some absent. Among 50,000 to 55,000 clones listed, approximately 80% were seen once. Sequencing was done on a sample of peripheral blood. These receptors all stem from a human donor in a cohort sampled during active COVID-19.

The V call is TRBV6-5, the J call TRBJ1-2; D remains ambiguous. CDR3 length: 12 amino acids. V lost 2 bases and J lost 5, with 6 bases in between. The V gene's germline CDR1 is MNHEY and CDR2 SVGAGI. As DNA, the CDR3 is TGTGCCAGCAGTTACCGCGGGTATGGCTACACCTTC. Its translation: CASSYRGYGYTF.

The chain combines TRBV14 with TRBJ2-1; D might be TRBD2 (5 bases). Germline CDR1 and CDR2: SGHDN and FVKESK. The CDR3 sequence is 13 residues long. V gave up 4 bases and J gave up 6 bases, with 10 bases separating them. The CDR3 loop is CASSRTRFNEQFF. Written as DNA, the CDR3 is TGTGCCAGCAGCCGAACTAGATTCAATGAGCAGTTCTTC.

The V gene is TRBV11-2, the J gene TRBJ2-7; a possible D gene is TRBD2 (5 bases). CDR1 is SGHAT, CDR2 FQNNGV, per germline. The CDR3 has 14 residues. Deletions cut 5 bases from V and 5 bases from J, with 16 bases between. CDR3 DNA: TGTGCCAGCAGCCGTTTCGGGGAGAGCCACGAGCAGTACTTC. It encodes CASSRFGESHEQYF.

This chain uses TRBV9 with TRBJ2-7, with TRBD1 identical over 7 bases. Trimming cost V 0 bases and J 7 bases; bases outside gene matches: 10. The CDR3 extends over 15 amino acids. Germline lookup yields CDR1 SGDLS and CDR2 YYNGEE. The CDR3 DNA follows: TGTGCCAGCAGCGTAGGTGGCAGGGGGTTGGGGGAGCAGTACTTC. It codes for CASSVGGRGLGEQYF.

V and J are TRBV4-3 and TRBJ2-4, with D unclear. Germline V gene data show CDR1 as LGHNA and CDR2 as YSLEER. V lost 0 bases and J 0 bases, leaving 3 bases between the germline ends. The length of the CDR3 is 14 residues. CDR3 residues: CASSQDLAKNIQYF. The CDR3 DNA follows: TGCGCCAGCAGCCAAGACTTAGCCAAAAACATTCAGTACTTC.

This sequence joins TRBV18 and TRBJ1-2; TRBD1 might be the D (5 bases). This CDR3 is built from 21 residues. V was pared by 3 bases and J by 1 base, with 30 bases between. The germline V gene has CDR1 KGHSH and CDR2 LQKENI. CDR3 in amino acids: CASSPTFRDYIFGSRNYGYTF. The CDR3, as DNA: TGTGCCAGCTCACCCACCTTCAGGGACTACATTTTTGGAAGTCGTAACTATGGCTACACCTTC.

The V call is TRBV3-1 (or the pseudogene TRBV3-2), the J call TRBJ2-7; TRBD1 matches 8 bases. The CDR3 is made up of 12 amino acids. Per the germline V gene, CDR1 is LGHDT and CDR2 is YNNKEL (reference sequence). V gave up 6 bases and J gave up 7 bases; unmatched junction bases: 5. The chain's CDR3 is CASRPTGGEQYF. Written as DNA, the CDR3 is TGTGCCAGCAGACCTACAGGGGGAGAGCAGTACTTC.

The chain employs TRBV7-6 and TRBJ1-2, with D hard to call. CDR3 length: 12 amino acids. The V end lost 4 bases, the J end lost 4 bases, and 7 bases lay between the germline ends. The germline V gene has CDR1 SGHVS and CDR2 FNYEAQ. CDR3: CASSWRSYGYTF. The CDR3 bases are TGTGCCAGCAGCTGGAGATCCTATGGCTACACCTTC.

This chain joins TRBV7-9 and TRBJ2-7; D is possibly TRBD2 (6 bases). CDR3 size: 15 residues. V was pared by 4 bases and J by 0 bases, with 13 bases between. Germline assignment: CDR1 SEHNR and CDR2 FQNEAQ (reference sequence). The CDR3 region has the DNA TGTGCCAGCAGCTACCGGGACTTGAGCTCCTACGAGCAGTACTTC. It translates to CASSYRDLSSYEQYF.

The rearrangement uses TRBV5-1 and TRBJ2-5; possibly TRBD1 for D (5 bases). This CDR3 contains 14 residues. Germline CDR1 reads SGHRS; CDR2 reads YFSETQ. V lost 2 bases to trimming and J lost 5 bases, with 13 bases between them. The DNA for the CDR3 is TGCGCCAGCAGCTTTACCCAGGGTGTCGAGACCCAGTACTTC. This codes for CASSFTQGVETQYF.

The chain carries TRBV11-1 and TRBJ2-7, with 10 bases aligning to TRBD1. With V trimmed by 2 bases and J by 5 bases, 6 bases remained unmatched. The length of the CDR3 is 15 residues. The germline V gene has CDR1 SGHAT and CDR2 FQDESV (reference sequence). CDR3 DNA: TGTGCCAGCAGCTTAAATGGACAGGGGGGCAACGAGCAGTACTTC. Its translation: CASSLNGQGGNEQYF.

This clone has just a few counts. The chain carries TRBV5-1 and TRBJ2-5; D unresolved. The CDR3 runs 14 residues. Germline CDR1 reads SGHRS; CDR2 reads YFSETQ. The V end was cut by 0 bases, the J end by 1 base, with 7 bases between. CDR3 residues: CASSLVSLQETQYF. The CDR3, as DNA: TGCGCCAGCAGCTTGGTTTCCCTCCAAGAGACCCAGTACTTC.

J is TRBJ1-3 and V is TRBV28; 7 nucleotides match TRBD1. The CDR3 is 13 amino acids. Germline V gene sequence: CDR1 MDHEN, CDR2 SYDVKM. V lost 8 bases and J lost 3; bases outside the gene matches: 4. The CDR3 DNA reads TGTGCCAGCGTCACAGGGGTTGGAAACACCATATATTTT. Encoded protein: CASVTGVGNTIYF. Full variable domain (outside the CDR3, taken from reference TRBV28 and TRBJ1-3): DVKVTQSSRYLVKRTGEKVFLECVQDMDHENMFWYRQDPGLGLRLIYFSYDVKMKEKGDIPEGYSVSREKKERFSLILESASTNQTSMYLCASVTGVGNTIYFGEGSWLTVV.

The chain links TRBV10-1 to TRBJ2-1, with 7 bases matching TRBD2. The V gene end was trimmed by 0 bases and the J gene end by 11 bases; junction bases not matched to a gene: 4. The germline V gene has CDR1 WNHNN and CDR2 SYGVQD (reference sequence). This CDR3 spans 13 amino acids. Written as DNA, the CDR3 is TGCGCCAGCAGTGAGTCGGGGGGGTTTCAGCAGTTCTTC. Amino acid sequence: CASSESGGFQQFF.

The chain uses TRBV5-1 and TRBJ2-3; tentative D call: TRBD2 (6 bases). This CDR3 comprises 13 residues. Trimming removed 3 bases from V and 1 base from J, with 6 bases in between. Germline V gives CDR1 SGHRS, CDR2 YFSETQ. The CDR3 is CASSSGGTDTQYF. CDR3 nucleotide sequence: TGCGCCAGCAGCTCGGGGGGCACAGATACGCAGTATTTT.

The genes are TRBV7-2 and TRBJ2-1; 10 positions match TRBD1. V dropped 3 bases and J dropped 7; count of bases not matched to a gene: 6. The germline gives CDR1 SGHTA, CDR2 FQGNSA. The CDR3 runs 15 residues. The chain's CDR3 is CASSLDRGRENEQFF. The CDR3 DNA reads TGTGCCAGCAGCTTGGACAGGGGGAGGGAAAATGAGCAGTTCTTC.

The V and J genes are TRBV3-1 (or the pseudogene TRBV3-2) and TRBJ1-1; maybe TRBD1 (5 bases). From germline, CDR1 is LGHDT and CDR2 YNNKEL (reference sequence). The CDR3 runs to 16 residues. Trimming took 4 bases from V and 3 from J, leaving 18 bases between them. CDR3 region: CASSRGWGRGYTEAFF. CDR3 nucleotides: TGTGCCAGCAGCCGGGGATGGGGAAGGGGCTACACTGAAGCTTTCTTT.

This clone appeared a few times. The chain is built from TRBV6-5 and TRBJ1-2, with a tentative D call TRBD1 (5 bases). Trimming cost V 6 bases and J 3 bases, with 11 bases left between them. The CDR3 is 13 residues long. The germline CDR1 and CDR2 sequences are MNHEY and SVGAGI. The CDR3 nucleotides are TGTGCCAGCAGATCGGACACGGACTATGGCTACACCTTC. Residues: CASRSDTDYGYTF.

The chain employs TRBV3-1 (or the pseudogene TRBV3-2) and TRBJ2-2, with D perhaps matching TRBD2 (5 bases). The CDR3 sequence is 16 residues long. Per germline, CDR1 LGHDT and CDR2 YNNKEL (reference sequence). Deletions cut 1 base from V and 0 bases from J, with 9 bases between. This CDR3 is CASSQVIGANTGELFF. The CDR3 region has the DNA TGTGCCAGCAGCCAAGTGATCGGGGCGAACACCGGGGAGCTGTTTTTT.

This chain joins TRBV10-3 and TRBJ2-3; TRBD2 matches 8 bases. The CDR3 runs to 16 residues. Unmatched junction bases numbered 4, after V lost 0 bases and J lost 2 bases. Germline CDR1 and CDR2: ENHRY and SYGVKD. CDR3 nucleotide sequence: TGTGCCATCAGTGAGTCTAGCGGGGCCCACACAGATACGCAGTATTTT. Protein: CAISESSGAHTDTQYF.

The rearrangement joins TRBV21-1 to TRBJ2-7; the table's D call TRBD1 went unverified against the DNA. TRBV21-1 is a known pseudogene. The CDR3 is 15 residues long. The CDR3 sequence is CASSKKKGNGREQYF. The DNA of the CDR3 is TGTGCCAGCAGCAAAAAAAAGGGGAACGGTCGGGAGCAGTACTTC.

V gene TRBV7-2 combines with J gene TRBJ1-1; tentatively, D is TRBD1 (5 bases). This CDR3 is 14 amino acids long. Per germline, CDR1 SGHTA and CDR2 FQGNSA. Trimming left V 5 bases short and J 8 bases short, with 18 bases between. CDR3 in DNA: TGTGCCAGCAGCCTTAGACGCCTGGGGGGGGAAGCTTTCTTT. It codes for CASSLRRLGGEAFF.

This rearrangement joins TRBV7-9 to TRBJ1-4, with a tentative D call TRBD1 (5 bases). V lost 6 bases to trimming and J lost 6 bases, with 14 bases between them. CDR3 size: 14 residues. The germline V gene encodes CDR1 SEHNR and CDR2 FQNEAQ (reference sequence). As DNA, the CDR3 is TGTGCCAGCAGTCTCGACAGTGTCTATGAAAAACTGTTTTTT. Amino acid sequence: CASSLDSVYEKLFF.

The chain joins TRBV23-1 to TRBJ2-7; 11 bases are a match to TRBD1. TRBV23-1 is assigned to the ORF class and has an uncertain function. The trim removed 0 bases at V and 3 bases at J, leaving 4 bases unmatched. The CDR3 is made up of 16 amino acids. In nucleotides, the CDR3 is TGCGCCAGCAGTCAATCAGGGGACAGGGGGAACTACGAGCAGTACTTC. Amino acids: CASSQSGDRGNYEQYF.

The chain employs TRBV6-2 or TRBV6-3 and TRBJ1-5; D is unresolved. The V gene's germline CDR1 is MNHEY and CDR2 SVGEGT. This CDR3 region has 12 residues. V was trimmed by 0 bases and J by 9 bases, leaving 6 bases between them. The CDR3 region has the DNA TGTGCCAGCAGTTACTCCTTTAGGCCCCAGCATTTT. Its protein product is CASSYSFRPQHF.

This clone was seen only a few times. DNA for the CDR3: TGCGCCAGCAGCCAAGGGGCTAGCGGTAGCACAGATACGCAGTATTTT. Amino acids: CASSQGASGSTDTQYF. This chain links TRBV4-3 with TRBJ2-3; 7 bases match TRBD2. With 1 base clipped from V and 0 bases from J, the junction kept 4 bases outside the gene matches. Germline V lookup: CDR1 LGHNA, CDR2 YSLEER. The CDR3 length is 16 residues.

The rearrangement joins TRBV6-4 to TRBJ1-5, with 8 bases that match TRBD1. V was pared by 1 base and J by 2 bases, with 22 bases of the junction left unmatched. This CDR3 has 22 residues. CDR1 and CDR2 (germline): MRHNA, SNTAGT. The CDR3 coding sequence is TGTGCCAGCAGTGACTTTCCCCCGGCGGCAGGGGGCGATTTTTTGGGCAATCAGCCCCAGCATTTT. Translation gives CASSDFPPAAGGDFLGNQPQHF.

CDR3 sequence (DNA): TGTGCCAGTAGTCCCGGGGGAGGCACGTACAATGAGCAGTTCTTC. Amino acid sequence: CASSPGGGTYNEQFF. The gene calls are TRBV19 and TRBJ2-1; perhaps TRBD2 as D (6 bases). CDR1 is LNHDA, CDR2 SQIVND, per germline (reference sequence). The ends were cut back, 5 bases at V and 4 bases at J, with 15 bases in the middle. The CDR3 has 15 residues.

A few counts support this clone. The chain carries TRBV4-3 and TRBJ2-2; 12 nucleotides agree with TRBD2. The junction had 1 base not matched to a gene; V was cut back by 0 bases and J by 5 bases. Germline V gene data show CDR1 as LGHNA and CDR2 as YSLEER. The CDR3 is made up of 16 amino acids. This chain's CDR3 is CASSQDGLAGTGELFF. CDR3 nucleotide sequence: TGCGCCAGCAGCCAAGATGGACTAGCGGGGACCGGGGAGCTGTTTTTT.

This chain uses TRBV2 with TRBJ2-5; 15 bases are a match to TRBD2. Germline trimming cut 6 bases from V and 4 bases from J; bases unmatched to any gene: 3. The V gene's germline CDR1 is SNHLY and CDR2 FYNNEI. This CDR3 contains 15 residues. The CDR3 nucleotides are TGTGCCAGCAGGCCGGGACTAGCGGGAGGAGAGACCCAGTACTTC. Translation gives CASRPGLAGGETQYF.

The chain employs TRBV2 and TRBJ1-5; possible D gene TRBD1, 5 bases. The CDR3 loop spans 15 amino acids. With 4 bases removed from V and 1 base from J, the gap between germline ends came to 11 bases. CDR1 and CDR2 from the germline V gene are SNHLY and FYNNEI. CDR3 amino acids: CASSVGGLSNQPQHF. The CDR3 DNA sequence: TGTGCCAGCAGTGTGGGGGGTCTAAGCAATCAGCCCCAGCATTTT.

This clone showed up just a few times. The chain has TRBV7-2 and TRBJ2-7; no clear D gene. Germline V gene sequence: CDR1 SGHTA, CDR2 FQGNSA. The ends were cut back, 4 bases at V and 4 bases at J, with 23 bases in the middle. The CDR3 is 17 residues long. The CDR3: CASSYRVSWNTVYEQYF. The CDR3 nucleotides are TGTGCCAGCAGCTACCGGGTCAGCTGGAACACGGTATACGAGCAGTACTTC.